The clone carrying this TCR beta chain showed up just a few times. Its specificity is not known. These data are taken from a study of beta chain features in type 1 diabetes. Findings and caveats of the study: Shorter templates might be favored by PCR, and equally so in patients and in controls. Moderate but significant shortening of TCRB CDR3s was recorded in all four CD4+ subsets from Type 1 diabetes patients. High TCR expression in some cells could lead to their over-representation in cDNA sequencing.

CD45RO/CCR7/CD25/CD127/CD95/CD27 separated CD4+ naive, central memory, regulatory and stem cell-like memory cells by sorting. This CDR3 spans 12 amino acids. Germline loops: CDR1 SGHAT, CDR2 FQNNGV. V lost 2 bases to trimming and J lost 7 bases, with 8 bases between them. The entirety of the isolated RNA underwent reverse transcription, so expressed TCRB transcripts were sequenced. Several million reads on average were seen across naive, central memory and regulatory T cell samples. Sequencing used immunoSEQ multiplex PCR; TCRdb keeps in-frame clones, though not all of them. The sample carries 200,000 to 300,000 clones, 14% recorded once.

The chain joins TRBV11-2 to TRBJ1-2; D unclear. Sequencing was performed on naive CD4+ T cells from blood. The clonotype originates from a man between 25 and 39 years old with type 1 diabetes. CDR3 nucleotide sequence: TGTGCCAGCAGCTTAAAGGAGCGTGGCTACACCTTC. This gives the protein CASSLKERGYTF.